This T cell receptor (beta chain) stems from a study of blood T cell repertoires in COVID-19. In the study overall: COVID-19 samples collected from the United States, Italy and Spain covered acute and convalescent phases. PBMCs, B-cell-depleted T cells, or T cells were the source of the cDNA or gDNA that made up the material.

How the authors handled the data: How many nucleated cells were present was estimated from reference gene primer amplification. Sequencing was performed with immunoSEQ multiplex PCR; in TCRdb, only in-frame clones are kept and a portion is missing. V and J calls and clone size are copied from that table; D and trimming were computed from the DNA. In the table there are about 260,000 clones, around 89% of which are singletons. Germline lookup yields CDR1 SGHRS and CDR2 YFSETQ. The CDR3 runs 15 residues. V lost 0 bases, J lost 6 bases, and 14 bases lay in between. The specimen was peripheral blood. The TCR was taken from a woman between 35 and 50 years old with acute or convalescent COVID-19. V and J are TRBV5-1 and TRBJ2-3; D possibly corresponds to TRBD1 (5 bases). CDR3 sequence (DNA): TGCGCCAGCAGCTTGGAAGGGGTATCCGGGGATACGCAGTATTTT. Translated, it gives CASSLEGVSGDTQYF.